The 13 T cell receptor beta chains below all came from one sample that was sequenced in a study of shared clonotypes between healthy human individuals. Measured with immunoSEQ multiplex PCR; TCRdb has only the in-frame clones, and not every one. The sample has about 680,000 clones, roughly 78% seen once. The sequenced sample consisted of memory CD4+ T cells sorted from blood. Subset indicated: CD45RA-negative fraction. The receptor source for this set is a woman younger than 45 in good health.

The chain has TRBV5-1 and TRBJ2-7, with 9 bases matching TRBD1. Germline V gives CDR1 SGHRS, CDR2 YFSETQ. The ends lost 7 bases at V and 3 bases at J; junction bases unmatched: 11. CDR3 size: 15 residues. CDR3 protein: CASGTGQQPIYEQYF. The CDR3, as DNA: TGCGCCAGCGGGACAGGGCAGCAGCCGATCTACGAGCAGTACTTC.

This clone is a singleton in its sample. The chain recombines TRBV27 with TRBJ1-5; D perhaps matches TRBD1 (5 bases). Trimming shortened V by 5 bases and J by 2 bases, and 19 bases separated the two germline ends. The CDR3 has 17 amino acids. Germline V CDR1 and CDR2: MNHEY, SMNVEV (reference sequence). This CDR3 reads CASSRVWQGGRNQPQHF. The DNA of the CDR3 is TGTGCCAGCAGTAGGGTTTGGCAGGGCGGTCGCAATCAGCCCCAGCATTTT.

This clone was seen a handful of times. CDR3 coding DNA: TGTGCCAGCAGCTTATCCCTTAGTCGGGGGTCGAACACAGATACGCAGTATTTT. It yields the protein CASSLSLSRGSNTDTQYF. The rearrangement uses TRBV11-2 and TRBJ2-3, with a tentative D call TRBD2 (6 bases). Germline V CDR1 and CDR2: SGHAT, FQNNGV. The CDR3 loop spans 18 amino acids. The V gene lost 2 bases and the J gene lost 2 bases, with 20 bases spanning the gap.

This clone was counted at least ten times. V gene TRBV11-2 combines with J gene TRBJ2-1, with 7 positions matching TRBD2. CDR1 and CDR2 from the germline V gene are SGHAT and FQNNGV. The CDR3 is 14 residues long. The V segment lost 1 base and the J segment 9 bases; nucleotides outside the gene matches: 6. The CDR3 nucleotides are TGTGCCAGCAGCTTAGCGGGAGGTATGGGTGAGCAGTTCTTC. Its protein product is CASSLAGGMGEQFF.

This clone occurred many times. At one end the junction does not follow the germline gene, possibly because of a read error. The chain uses TRBV10-3 and TRBJ1-5, with TRBD1 matching over 10 bases. The CDR3 is made up of 15 amino acids. CDR1 is ENHRY, CDR2 SYGVKD, per germline. As DNA, the CDR3 is TGTGCCATCGGTGAAGGGACAGGGGGCAATCAGCCCCAGCATTTT. Translating gives CAIGEGTGGNQPQHF.

The chain employs TRBV10-2 and TRBJ2-2; either TRBD1 or TRBD2 may fit D (5 bases each). Trimming cost V 2 bases and J 9 bases, with 19 bases left between them. CDR1 is WSHSY and CDR2 is SAAADI in the germline V gene. The CDR3 is 16 residues long. The CDR3 DNA reads as TGCGCCAGCAGTGAGCGGGGACCGTCGATCTTCCGGGAGCTGTTTTTT. Protein sequence: CASSERGPSIFRELFF.

In this sample, this clone turned up many times. The chain links TRBV27 to TRBJ1-2; D perhaps matches TRBD1 (5 bases). There are 16 residues in the CDR3. V lost 0 bases to trimming and J lost 0 bases, with 11 bases between them. Germline lookup yields CDR1 MNHEY and CDR2 SMNVEV (reference sequence). In DNA form, the CDR3 reads TGTGCCAGCAGTTTATCGCGACAGATCTCTAACTATGGCTACACCTTC. This translates into CASSLSRQISNYGYTF.

This rearrangement joins TRBV5-1 to TRBJ2-2, with 9 positions matching TRBD2. The CDR3 consists of 15 residues. V shed 4 bases and J 2 bases; nucleotides not matched to a gene: 3. From germline, CDR1 is SGHRS and CDR2 YFSETQ. CDR3 in amino acids: CASSRTSVNTGELFF. The CDR3 nucleotides are TGCGCCAGCAGCCGGACTAGCGTCAACACCGGGGAGCTGTTTTTT. The full variable domain, its missing parts supplied by reference TRBV5-1 and TRBJ2-2, is KAGVTQTPRYLIKTRGQQVTLSCSPISGHRSVSWYQQTPGQGLQFLFEYFSETQRNKGNFPGRFSGRQFSNSRSEMNVSTLELGDSALYLCASSRTSVNTGELFFGEGSRLTVL.

The V call is TRBV30, the J call TRBJ2-3, with 8 nucleotides matching TRBD2. This CDR3 region has 14 residues. Trimming took 2 bases from V and 5 from J; bases not matched to a gene: 6. Germline CDR1 reads GTSNPN; CDR2 reads SVGIG (reference sequence). CDR3 residues: CAWSHPGGLDTQYF. CDR3 in DNA: TGTGCCTGGAGTCACCCGGGGGGGTTAGATACGCAGTATTTT.

The chain's CDR3 is CASSIGTGTEAFF. The CDR3 bases are TGTGCCAGCAGCATAGGGACAGGGACTGAAGCTTTCTTT. The V call is TRBV5-4, the J call TRBJ1-1, with 9 bases that match TRBD1. Germline assignment: CDR1 SGHNT and CDR2 YYREEE (reference sequence). The length of the CDR3 is 13 residues. Unmatched junction bases numbered 3, after V lost 4 bases and J lost 5 bases.

This sequence joins TRBV5-1 and TRBJ2-3; 12 nucleotides align to TRBD2. The CDR3 is 16 residues long. Trimming took 4 bases from V and 2 from J; bases not matched to a gene: 5. In germline, CDR1 is SGHRS, CDR2 YFSETQ. In DNA, the CDR3 is TGCGCCAGCAGCGTGGGACTAGCGGGCCCCACAGATACGCAGTATTTT. Protein product: CASSVGLAGPTDTQYF.

The V call is TRBV27, the J call TRBJ1-2; the D is unclear. CDR1 and CDR2 from the germline V gene are MNHEY and SMNVEV (reference sequence). Trimming removed 6 bases at V and 4 bases at J, with 15 bases between. This CDR3 is built from 14 residues. Here the CDR3 DNA reads TGTGCCAGCAGGCCGGCACAGAGGACCTATGGCTACACCTTC. This gives the protein CASRPAQRTYGYTF.

This clone was seen a handful of times. The rearrangement joins TRBV4-1 to TRBJ2-1; 12 bases map to TRBD2. The CDR3 is made up of 17 amino acids. Trimming cost V 5 bases and J 6 bases; bases outside gene matches: 11. Germline CDR1 MGHRA, CDR2 YSYEKL. CDR3 region: CASSTTSGSTPANEQFF. The CDR3 nucleotides read TGCGCCAGCAGCACGACTAGCGGGAGTACCCCAGCCAATGAGCAGTTCTTC.